The source of this T cell receptor beta chain is a study of T cell repertoires in cytomegalovirus infection. As for the study in general: Recently identified HLA-C-restricted and well-studied HLA-B-restricted CMV epitopes were used. From public TCR beta signatures came an indication of both CMV infection and matching HLA type.

Study outcomes and limitations: In two of eight donors, the top clonotype was HLA-C-restricted CMV-specific. Adding up the frequency of public TCR beta families identified people who carried CMV plus the relevant HLA.

The CDR3 sequence is 14 residues long. V shed 5 bases and J shed 9 bases, with 16 bases lying between them. Germline CDR1 SEHNR, CDR2 FQNEAQ (reference sequence). This clonotype has a handful of counts. No antigen is known for it. TCRdb reprocessed the reads with MiXCR, giving one entry per CDR3 protein. The sample consists of 900,000 to 950,000 distinct CDR3 sequences, about 33% of them appearing once. The chain uses TRBV7-9 and TRBJ1-4; D possibly corresponds to TRBD1 (6 bases). The sample was cultured CD8+ T cells from PBMCs, taken from culture after CMV antigen stimulation. The TCR originated in a human donor in good health (CMV status not recorded). Some clones in this sample may be carry-over from other donors' samples. As DNA, the CDR3 is TGTGCCAGCAGCCCCAGGGACATTTTTAAAAAACTGTTTTTT. Translation: CASSPRDIFKKLFF.